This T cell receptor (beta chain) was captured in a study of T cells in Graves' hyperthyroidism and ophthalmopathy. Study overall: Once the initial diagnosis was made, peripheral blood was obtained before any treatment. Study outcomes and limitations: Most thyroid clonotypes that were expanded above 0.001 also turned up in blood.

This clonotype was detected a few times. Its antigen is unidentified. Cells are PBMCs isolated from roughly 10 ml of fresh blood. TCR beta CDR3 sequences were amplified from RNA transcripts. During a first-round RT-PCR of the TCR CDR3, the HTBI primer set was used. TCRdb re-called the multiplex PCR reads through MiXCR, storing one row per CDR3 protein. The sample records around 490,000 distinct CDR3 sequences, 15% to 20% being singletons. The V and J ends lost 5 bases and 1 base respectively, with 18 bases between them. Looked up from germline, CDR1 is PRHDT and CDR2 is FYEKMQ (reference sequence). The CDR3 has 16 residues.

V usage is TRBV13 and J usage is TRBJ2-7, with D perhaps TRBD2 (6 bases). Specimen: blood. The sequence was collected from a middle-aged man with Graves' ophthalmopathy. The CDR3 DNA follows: TGTGCCAGCAGCCCCAGAGACAGCGGGCTATCCTACGAGCAGTACTTC. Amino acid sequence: CASSPRDSGLSYEQYF.